This TCR beta chain was captured in a study of control samples from healthy donors and cancer patients. Libraries were prepared by immunoSEQ multiplex PCR; TCRdb keeps only in-frame clonotypes and omits some of them. The repertoire consists of more than 85,000 clones, with 70% to 90% occurring once and the leading ten covering 3.7%. CDR1 is SGHTA, CDR2 FQGNSA, per germline. V shed 4 bases, J shed 5 bases, and the junction held 9 bases outside the gene matches. The CDR3 extends over 15 amino acids. The V call is TRBV7-2, the J call TRBJ1-2; 8 nucleotides match TRBD1. Specimen: PBMCs. This TCR was recovered from a woman aged 55-75 years with lung cancer. CDR3 residues: CASSSLGRGRYGYTF. In nucleotides, the CDR3 is TGTGCCAGCAGCTCCCTTGGCAGGGGGCGTTATGGCTACACCTTC.